These 21 T cell receptor beta chains share one sample of origin, sequenced in a study of shared clonotypes between healthy human individuals. Using immunoSEQ multiplex PCR, the repertoire was profiled, and TCRdb retains in-frame clones only, with some absent. Found here are approximately 2.5 million clones, approximately 94% of them singletons; the top ten hold roughly 0.15%. Sequencing was carried out using naive CD4+ T cells sorted from blood. Sample subset: CD45RA+ positively selected. These receptor sequences come from a man aged 18 to 29 in good health.

CDR3 bases: TGTGCCTGGAGTAGCGGGGGGTTCTCCTACGAGCAGTACTTC. Translation gives CAWSSGGFSYEQYF. The chain combines TRBV30 with TRBJ2-5; 9 bases line up with TRBD2. The DNA end favors TRBJ2-7, so the J call may be wrong. Germline-derived CDR1 and CDR2 are GTSNPN and SVGIG (reference sequence). CDR3 length equals 14 residues.

This clone was recorded only once. This chain links TRBV2 with TRBJ1-2; D uncertain. Germline V CDR1 and CDR2: SNHLY, FYNNEI. This CDR3 spans 14 amino acids. V was trimmed by 5 bases and J by 7 bases, leaving 17 bases between them. The CDR3 spells CASSPTRAGGGYTF. CDR3 DNA sequence: TGTGCCAGCAGTCCGACTCGGGCGGGAGGTGGCTACACCTTC.

The rearrangement uses TRBV5-4 and TRBJ2-1; TRBD2 agrees at 8 bases. CDR1 SGHNT and CDR2 YYREEE come from the germline V gene (reference sequence). V shed 4 bases, J shed 2 bases, and the junction held 5 bases outside the gene matches. This CDR3 is 15 amino acids long. The CDR3 spells CASSPPTSAYNEQFF. The CDR3 DNA reads TGTGCCAGCAGCCCTCCGACTAGCGCCTACAATGAGCAGTTCTTC.

With respect to this clone: Distinct nucleotide sequences in the sample also encode this CDR3. V usage is TRBV7-3 and J usage is TRBJ2-6; D call uncertain. Trimming left V 3 bases short and J 3 bases short, with 0 bases between. The CDR3 is 12 amino acids. Germline values: CDR1 SGHTA, CDR2 FQGTGA. The CDR3 here is CASSFGANVLTF. The CDR3 nucleotides read TGTGCCAGCAGCTTTGGGGCCAACGTCCTGACTTTC.

V gene TRBV4-3 combines with J gene TRBJ2-7; no clear D. Per the germline V gene, CDR1 is LGHNA and CDR2 is YSLEER. This CDR3 is built from 15 residues. The V and J ends lost 1 base and 2 bases respectively, with 12 bases between them. The CDR3 spells CASSQGRSATYEQYF. CDR3 bases: TGCGCCAGCAGCCAAGGGCGATCCGCCACCTACGAGCAGTACTTC.

This clone was detected only once. This sample also contains other DNA sequences that code for the same CDR3. The rearrangement uses TRBV2 and TRBJ2-2, with a weak D call TRBD1 (8 bases). V was clipped by 6 bases and J by 3 bases, with 14 bases between them. The CDR3 is 15 amino acids. The V gene's germline CDR1 is SNHLY and CDR2 FYNNEI. The CDR3 loop is CASSGQGGDTGELFF. Written as DNA, the CDR3 is TGTGCCAGCAGCGGACAGGGAGGGGACACCGGGGAGCTGTTTTTT.

The chain's CDR3 is CASSVDRGTYEQYF. The CDR3 coding sequence is TGTGCCAGCAGCGTGGACAGGGGAACCTACGAGCAGTACTTC. The rearrangement uses TRBV5-6 and TRBJ2-7; TRBD1 matches 9 bases. The germline V gene encodes CDR1 SGHDT and CDR2 YYEEEE. The CDR3 sequence is 14 residues long. Trimming took 4 bases from V and 2 from J; bases not matched to a gene: 4.

Notes on this clone: Other DNA sequences in the same sample also yield this CDR3. The chain has TRBV5-1 and TRBJ1-3, with D perhaps TRBD1 (5 bases). The V end lost 3 bases, the J end lost 2 bases, and 9 bases lay between the germline ends. The CDR3 extends over 14 amino acids. In germline, CDR1 is SGHRS, CDR2 YFSETQ. The CDR3 coding sequence is TGCGCCAGCAGCTCGGGGGGTACTGGAAACACCATATATTTT. Its translation is CASSSGGTGNTIYF.

This chain joins TRBV9 and TRBJ2-5, with D perhaps TRBD1 (6 bases). In germline, CDR1 is SGDLS, CDR2 YYNGEE. V lost 0 bases to trimming and J lost 4 bases, with 10 bases between them. There are 14 residues in the CDR3. The CDR3 DNA is TGTGCCAGCAGCGTAGATCAGGGGCGAGAGACCCAGTACTTC. It yields the protein CASSVDQGRETQYF.

V is TRBV7-2 and J is TRBJ2-2; D is ambiguous. Trimming took 4 bases from V and 1 from J, leaving 7 bases between them. The CDR3 runs to 14 residues. Germline CDR1 SGHTA, CDR2 FQGNSA. This CDR3 is CASSSSRNTGELFF. The CDR3 bases are TGTGCCAGCAGCTCATCGAGGAACACCGGGGAGCTGTTTTTT.

Only a few counts were recorded for this clone. This sequence joins TRBV2 and TRBJ1-4; 7 bases are shared with TRBD1. The CDR3 is 14 residues long. The germline V gene has CDR1 SNHLY and CDR2 FYNNEI. V was clipped by 5 bases and J by 10 bases; unmatched bases: 10. CDR3 bases: TGTGCCAGCAGTACGGGGGACAGTATCGTAAAACTGTTTTTT. Translation: CASSTGDSIVKLFF. Variable domain in full (rest from reference TRBV2 and TRBJ1-4): EPEVTQTPSHQVTQMGQEVILRCVPISNHLYFYWYRQILGQKVEFLVSFYNNEISEKSEIFDDQFSVERPDGSNFTLKIRSTKLEDSAMYFCASSTGDSIVKLFFGSGTQLSVL.

The J gene is TRBJ2-7, the V gene TRBV11-2, with D unclear. This CDR3 spans 13 amino acids. V lost 3 bases to trimming and J lost 4 bases, with 10 bases between them. Per germline, CDR1 SGHAT and CDR2 FQNNGV. CDR3 in DNA: TGTGCCAGCAGCTTCGAACCGGCATACGAGCAGTACTTC. Residues: CASSFEPAYEQYF.

The rearrangement joins TRBV14 to TRBJ1-5, with D unresolved. Looked up from germline, CDR1 is SGHDN and CDR2 is FVKESK. V was cut by 4 bases and J by 7 bases, with 11 bases left in between. This CDR3 comprises 13 residues. CDR3 nucleotide sequence: TGTGCCAGCAGCCTAGGCGGCCAGCAGCCCCAGCATTTT. This encodes CASSLGGQQPQHF.

This chain joins TRBV15 and TRBJ2-7; D gene unclear. There are 17 residues in the CDR3. CDR1 LNHNV and CDR2 YYDKDF come from the germline V gene (reference sequence). V lost 0 bases and J 1 base, leaving 16 bases between the germline ends. The CDR3: CATSREAGPGNSYEQYF. The CDR3 DNA reads TGTGCCACCAGCAGAGAGGCCGGGCCAGGTAATTCCTACGAGCAGTACTTC.

This clone has just one count. This chain joins TRBV5-1 and TRBJ2-5; 7 bases line up with TRBD1. Germline CDR1 and CDR2: SGHRS and YFSETQ. This CDR3 has 17 amino acids. With 4 bases clipped from V and 4 bases from J, the junction kept 16 bases outside the gene matches. The CDR3 sequence is CASSPGQLAGLGETQYF. Written as DNA, the CDR3 is TGCGCCAGCAGCCCGGGACAGTTGGCCGGACTGGGAGAGACCCAGTACTTC.

This rearrangement joins TRBV5-6 to TRBJ1-1, with 8 bases lining up with TRBD1. J was trimmed by 0 bases and V by 1 base; bases with no gene match: 8. Germline values: CDR1 SGHDT, CDR2 YYEEEE. The CDR3 runs 17 residues. The CDR3 protein is CASSLYFSGGMNTEAFF. In DNA form, the CDR3 reads TGTGCCAGCAGCTTGTATTTCTCAGGGGGCATGAACACTGAAGCTTTCTTT.

The chain links TRBV19 to TRBJ2-7, with D unclear. CDR3 length: 14 amino acids. V lost 7 bases and J lost 2, with 15 bases in between. The germline gives CDR1 LNHDA, CDR2 SQIVND (reference sequence). The CDR3 is CASKDHWTAYEQYF. The CDR3 DNA sequence: TGTGCCAGTAAAGATCACTGGACGGCCTACGAGCAGTACTTC.

The chain links TRBV18 to TRBJ1-2; TRBD1 matches 8 bases. This CDR3 comprises 15 residues. After removal of 1 base from V and 8 bases from J, the junction contained 9 bases not matched to a gene. The germline V gene encodes CDR1 KGHSH and CDR2 LQKENI. CDR3 DNA sequence: TGTGCCAGCTCACCACAGGACAGGGTTTTCGAGGGCTACACCTTC. This translates into CASSPQDRVFEGYTF.

V is TRBV11-3 and J is TRBJ2-2; D is unresolved. The CDR3 totals 14 residues. Trimming stripped 5 bases from V and 8 bases from J, with 15 bases between. The germline V gene encodes CDR1 SGHNT and CDR2 YENEEA. CDR3 sequence (DNA): TGTGCCAGCAGCCGTGGTCCAACACCAGGGGAGCTGTTTTTT. Translated: CASSRGPTPGELFF.

V and J are TRBV5-5 and TRBJ1-6; no clear D. Per the germline V gene, CDR1 is SGHKS and CDR2 is YYEKEE (reference sequence). Trimming removed 5 bases at V and 6 bases at J, with 12 bases between. This CDR3 comprises 14 residues. CDR3 residues: CASSGRVGNSPLHF. The CDR3 DNA sequence: TGTGCCAGCAGTGGGAGGGTCGGTAATTCACCCCTCCACTTT.

This chain joins TRBV5-1 and TRBJ2-1; 10 bases agree with TRBD2. V was pared by 0 bases and J by 10 bases, with 7 bases of the junction left unmatched. This CDR3 contains 15 residues. Germline V CDR1 and CDR2: SGHRS, YFSETQ. Here the CDR3 reads CASSLELAGASEQFF. The CDR3 coding sequence is TGCGCCAGCAGCTTGGAGCTAGCGGGAGCGTCCGAGCAGTTCTTC.